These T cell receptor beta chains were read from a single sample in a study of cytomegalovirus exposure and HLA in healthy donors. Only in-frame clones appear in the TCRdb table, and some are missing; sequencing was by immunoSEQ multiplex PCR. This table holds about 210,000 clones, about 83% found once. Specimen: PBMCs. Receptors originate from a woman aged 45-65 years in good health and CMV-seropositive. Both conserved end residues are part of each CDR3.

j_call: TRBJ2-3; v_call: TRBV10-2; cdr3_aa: CASQIVPTDTQYF
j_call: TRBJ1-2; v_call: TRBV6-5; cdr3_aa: CASTLGTGSYGYTF
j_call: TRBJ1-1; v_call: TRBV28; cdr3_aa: CASRNTRNTEAFF
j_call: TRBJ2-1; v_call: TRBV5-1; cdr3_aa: CASSLASGFYNEQFF
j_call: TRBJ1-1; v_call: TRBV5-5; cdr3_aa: CASSLVGEVTEAFF
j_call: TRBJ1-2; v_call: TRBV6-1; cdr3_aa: CASSVGTVYGYTF
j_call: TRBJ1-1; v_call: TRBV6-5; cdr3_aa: CASSYGGGTEAFF
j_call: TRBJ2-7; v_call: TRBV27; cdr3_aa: CASSNLQAPQYF
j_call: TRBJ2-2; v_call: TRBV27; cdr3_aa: CASSYGTVGGVTGELFF
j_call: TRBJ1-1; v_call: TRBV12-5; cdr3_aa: CASGPGGSPEAFF
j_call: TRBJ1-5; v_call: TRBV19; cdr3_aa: CASSPDRENQPQHF
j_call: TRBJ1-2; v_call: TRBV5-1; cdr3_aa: CASSLVGQGYGYTF
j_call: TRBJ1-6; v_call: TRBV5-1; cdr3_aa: CASSLDRDSPLHF
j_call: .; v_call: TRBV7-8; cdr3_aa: CASSVYGTSGGGEQYF
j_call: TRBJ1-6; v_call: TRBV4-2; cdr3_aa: CASSQDREFSSPLHF
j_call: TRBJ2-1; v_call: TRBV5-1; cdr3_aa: CASSPARGWTGAGVEQFF
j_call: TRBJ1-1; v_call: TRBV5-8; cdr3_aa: CASSTGTEMNTEAFF
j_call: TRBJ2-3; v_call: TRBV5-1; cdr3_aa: CASSSQPGLAGSTDTQYF
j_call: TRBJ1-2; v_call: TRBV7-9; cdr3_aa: CASSLGEGYGYTF
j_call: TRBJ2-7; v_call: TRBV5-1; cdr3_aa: CASSLDPGTGNYEQYF